Presented here are 6 T cell receptor beta chains from one specimen sequenced in a study of OX40 agonist ivuxolimab in advanced cancers. TCRdb's copy holds only in-frame clones and misses some; the assay was immunoSEQ multiplex PCR. Among roughly 10,000 clones listed, almost 90% were seen once. Sequencing was performed on CD4+ or CD8+ T cells sorted from blood, taken in a trial of the OX40 agonist ivuxolimab. The receptors shown here come from an adult with an advanced solid tumor such as melanoma, head and neck, liver or kidney cancer.

CDR3 nucleotide sequence: TGTGCCAGCAGTCCATTGGCAGGGGCGGGCGACGAGCAGTACTTC. As protein: CASSPLAGAGDEQYF. The J gene is TRBJ2-7, the V gene TRBV28; weak D call: TRBD1 (6 bases). The length of the CDR3 is 15 residues. Germline CDR1 MDHEN, CDR2 SYDVKM. V was shortened by 5 bases and J by 5 bases, with 19 bases between the two germline ends.

This chain joins TRBV5-5 and TRBJ2-5; TRBD2 is a possible D gene (6 bases). V lost 3 bases to trimming and J lost 4 bases, with 16 bases between them. This CDR3 has 15 amino acids. CDR1 is SGHKS, CDR2 YYEKEE, per germline (reference sequence). The CDR3 protein is CASSSGDRGGETQYF. For the CDR3, the DNA is TGTGCCAGCAGCTCGGGTGATAGGGGAGGAGAGACCCAGTACTTC.

The rearrangement uses TRBV10-3 and TRBJ2-1; D not certain. The CDR3 sequence is 15 residues long. The germline V and J ends were trimmed by 2 bases and 5 bases, with 13 bases remaining between them. Germline V gene lookup returns CDR1 ENHRY and CDR2 SYGVKD. The CDR3, as DNA: TGTGCCATCAGTGAGAGGGCGGCTTTTCACAATGAGCAGTTCTTC. Encoded protein: CAISERAAFHNEQFF.

The V and J genes are TRBV23-1 and TRBJ2-4; D call uncertain. TRBV23-1 carries the ORF label, with uncertain function. Trimming stripped 0 bases from V and 0 bases from J, with 18 bases between. The CDR3 is 19 residues long. CDR3: CASSQSPLLRGSAKNIQYF. CDR3 sequence (DNA): TGCGCCAGCAGTCAATCGCCACTCCTAAGAGGTTCAGCCAAAAACATTCAGTACTTC.

The chain links TRBV5-1 to TRBJ2-5, with D possibly being TRBD1 or TRBD2 (6 bases each). The assigned J gene may be wrong: the sequence end matches TRBJ2-7 better. The CDR3 spans 14 residues. Germline V CDR1 and CDR2: SGHRS, YFSETQ. CDR3 sequence (DNA): TGCGCCAGCAGCCCCGGGGGCCAAGGCTACGAGCAGTACTTC. Encoded protein: CASSPGGQGYEQYF.

The rearrangement links TRBV21-1 to TRBJ2-7; TRBD1 was called by the table and not checked on the DNA. TRBV21-1 is annotated as a pseudogene. The CDR3 extends over 15 amino acids. The CDR3 sequence is CASSLHRGSSYEQYF. The CDR3 region has the DNA TGTGCCAGCAGCTTACACAGGGGGTCTTCCTACGAGCAGTACTTC.